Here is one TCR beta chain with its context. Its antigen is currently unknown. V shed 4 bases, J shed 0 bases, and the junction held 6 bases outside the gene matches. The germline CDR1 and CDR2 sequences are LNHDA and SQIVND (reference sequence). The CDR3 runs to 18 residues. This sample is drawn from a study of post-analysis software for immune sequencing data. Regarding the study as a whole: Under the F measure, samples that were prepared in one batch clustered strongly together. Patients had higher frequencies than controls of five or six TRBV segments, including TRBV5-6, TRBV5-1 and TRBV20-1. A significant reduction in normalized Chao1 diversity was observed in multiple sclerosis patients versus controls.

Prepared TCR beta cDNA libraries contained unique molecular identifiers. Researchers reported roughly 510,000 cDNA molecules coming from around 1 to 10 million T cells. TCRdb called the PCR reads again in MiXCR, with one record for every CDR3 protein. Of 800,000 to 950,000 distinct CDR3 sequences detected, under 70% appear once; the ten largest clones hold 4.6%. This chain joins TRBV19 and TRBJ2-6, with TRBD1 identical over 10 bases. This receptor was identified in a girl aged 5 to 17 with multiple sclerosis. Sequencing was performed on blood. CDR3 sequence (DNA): TGTGCCAGTAGTAGGGGGACAGGGGACTACTCTGGGGCCAACGTCCTGACTTTC. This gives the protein CASSRGTGDYSGANVLTF.